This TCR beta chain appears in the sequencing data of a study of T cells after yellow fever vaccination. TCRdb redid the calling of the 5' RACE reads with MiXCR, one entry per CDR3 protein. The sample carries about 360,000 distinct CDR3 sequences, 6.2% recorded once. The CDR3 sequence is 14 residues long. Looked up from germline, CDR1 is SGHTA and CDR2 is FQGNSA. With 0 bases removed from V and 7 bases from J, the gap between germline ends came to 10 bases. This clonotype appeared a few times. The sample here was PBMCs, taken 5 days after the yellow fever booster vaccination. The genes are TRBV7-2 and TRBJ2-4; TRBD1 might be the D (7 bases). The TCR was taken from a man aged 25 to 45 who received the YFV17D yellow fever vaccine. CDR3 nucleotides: TGTGCCAGCAGCTTAGCACAGGGGAGGAACATTCAGTACTTC. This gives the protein CASSLAQGRNIQYF.